This T cell receptor beta chain was captured in a study of vaccination effects on CD4 cells after COVID-19. Study-wide findings and caveats: Nearly all vaccine-induced clones in healthy recipients recognized only SARS-CoV-2. Few convalescent patients were included, and no early post-infection timepoints were sampled. Vaccine- and infection-induced clones showed marked clonal contraction late following vaccination.

Some clones are missing from TCRdb's copy, which holds only in-frame ones; the method was immunoSEQ multiplex PCR. The table records about 73,000 clones, around 76% of them present only once. Points on this clone: No antigen is known for it.

Antigen-specific CD4+ T cells were expanded with viral peptide pools in the ViraFEST assay before sequencing. Isolating CD4+ T cells followed approximately nine days of culture. Having tested negative for nucleocapsid antibodies, the vaccine recipients showed no prior SARS-CoV-2 infection. Cultures received IL-2 medium that replaced half the medium on days 3 and 7. From germline, CDR1 is KGHDR and CDR2 SFDVKD. The CDR3 contains 16 residues. V lost 8 bases and J lost 0, with 16 bases in between. The material sequenced was CD4+ T cells from PBMCs cultured with SARS-CoV-2 spike peptides, taken before COVID-19 vaccination. The chain joins TRBV24-1 to TRBJ1-3; no firm D call. The receptor's source is a human donor who received a COVID-19 vaccine. CDR3 bases: TGTGCCACCACCGACGGACGCCCGAGCTCTGGAAACACCATATATTTT. This translates into CATTDGRPSSGNTIYF.